This T cell receptor (beta chain) was captured in a study of blood T cell repertoires in COVID-19 (dated by TCRdb to the early 2020s). About the study as a whole: Samples covering the acute and convalescent phases of COVID-19 were provided by collaborators in the United States, Italy and Spain. The samples were drawn from the first 160 participants of the ongoing ImmuneRACE study and from 950 to 1,500 subjects provided by 6 global collaborators. Sample metadata almost always included a de-identified subject ID, COVID-19 status, age in years and sex. The material from the prospective study consisted of cDNA or gDNA derived from T cells, B-cell-depleted T cells, or PBMCs. Where available, HLA class I and class II types were taken from metadata supplied by the sample provider and were not determined by assay-based typing. Subjects who had been exposed to COVID-19, were actively infected with it, or had recovered from it provided the deeply sampled blood TCRbeta repertoires that made up the dataset. The repertoires were released in a freely available public database intended as a resource for research on the immune response to SARS-CoV-2. Broader findings and caveats from the paper: The amount of clinical and demographic metadata varied by source and participant and was provided uncurated.

V loses 0 bases of germline sequence and J loses 6 bases, and the interval between the two ends is 21 bases. Spanning cysteine to phenylalanine, the CDR3 consists of 18 amino acids. Only CDR3 DNA is held: 54 bases, read in frame from base 1. CDR1 and CDR2 are read off the germline V gene as SNHLY and FYNNEI. Of note for this clone: It lacks a known antigen. Base qualities are not provided; no much larger clone lies one nucleotide away.

TCRbeta CDR3 regions were amplified from genomic DNA using the immunoSEQ Assay, a bias-controlled multiplex PCR. On the study's bioinformatics: Nucleated cell counts per sample were estimated from amplification of reference gene primers within the assay. To quantify the absolute abundance of each unique TCRbeta CDR3 rearrangement, sequence reads were collapsed and filtered. For each sample, productive Simpson clonality was calculated as the square root of Simpson's diversity index across productive rearrangements. TCRdb stores this immuneACCESS table with in-frame sequences only. Part of the clones is absent; in the studies checked, under half of the shortfall reflects unresolved V genes, and no reason is known for the rest. The D gene and trimming were derived from the DNA, and the V and J assignments and clone size from that table. This sample holds some 260,000 clones; around 89% were observed only once. Roughly 8.3% of the sample lies in the top ten.

Participants in the prospective study were enrolled through a virtual design, were aged about 18 to 100 years, and lived in roughly 24 United States geographic areas. To assign participants to cohorts, the prospective study relied on clinical history that participants themselves reported in a screening survey and a study questionnaire. ImmuneRACE Cohort 3 recovered participants were defined by two consecutive negative NP/OP PCR tests, healthcare professional clearance, or symptom resolution. In the prospective study, mobile phlebotomists collected whole blood, serum and a nasopharyngeal or oropharyngeal swab from each participant. Additional blood draws and questionnaires over an approximately two-month period could optionally be provided by prospective study participants. Blood samples from the prospective study were shipped frozen or at room temperature prior to DNA extraction.

The clonotype comes from a man aged 35 to 55 who had recovered from COVID-19. The sample comprised PBMCs or T cells enriched from blood (not recorded which). The chain is made from TRBV2 and TRBJ1-5; perhaps TRBD1 is the D gene, with 5 bases matching. The CDR3 region reads CASSEASLAGTGGQPQHF. The nucleotide sequence reads as follows: TGTGCCAGCAGTGAAGCGTCACTCGCCGGGACGGGAGGTCAGCCCCAGCATTTT.